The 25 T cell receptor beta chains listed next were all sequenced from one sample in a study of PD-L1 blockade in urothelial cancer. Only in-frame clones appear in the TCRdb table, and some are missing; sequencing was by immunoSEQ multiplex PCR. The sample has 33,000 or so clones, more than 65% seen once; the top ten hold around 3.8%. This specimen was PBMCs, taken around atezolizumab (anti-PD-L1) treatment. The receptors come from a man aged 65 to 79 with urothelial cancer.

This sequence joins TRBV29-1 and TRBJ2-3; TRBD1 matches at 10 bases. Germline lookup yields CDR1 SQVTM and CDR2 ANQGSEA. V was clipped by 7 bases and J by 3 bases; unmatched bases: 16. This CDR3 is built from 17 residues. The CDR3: CSAGGPRDRGRTDTQYF. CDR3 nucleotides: TGCAGCGCTGGGGGGCCCCGGGACAGGGGAAGAACAGATACGCAGTATTTT.

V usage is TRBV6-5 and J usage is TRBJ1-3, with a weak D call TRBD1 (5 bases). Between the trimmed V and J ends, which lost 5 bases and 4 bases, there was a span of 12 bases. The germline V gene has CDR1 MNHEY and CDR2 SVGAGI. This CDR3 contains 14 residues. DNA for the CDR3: TGTGCCAGCAGTGAAGGGGTATCCGGAAACACCATATATTTT. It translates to CASSEGVSGNTIYF.

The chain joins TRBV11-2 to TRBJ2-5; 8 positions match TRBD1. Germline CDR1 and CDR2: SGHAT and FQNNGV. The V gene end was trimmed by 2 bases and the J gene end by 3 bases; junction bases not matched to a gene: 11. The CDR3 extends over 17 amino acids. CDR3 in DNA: TGTGCCAGCAGCTTATGGACAGGGAGGAGGGGAAAAGAGACCCAGTACTTC. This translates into CASSLWTGRRGKETQYF.

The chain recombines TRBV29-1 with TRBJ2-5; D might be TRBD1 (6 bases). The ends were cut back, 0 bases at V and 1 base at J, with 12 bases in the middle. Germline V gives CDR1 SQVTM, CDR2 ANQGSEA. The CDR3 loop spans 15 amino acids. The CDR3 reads CSVEDQGLIQETQYF. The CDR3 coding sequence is TGCAGCGTTGAAGACCAGGGGCTGATCCAAGAGACCCAGTACTTC.

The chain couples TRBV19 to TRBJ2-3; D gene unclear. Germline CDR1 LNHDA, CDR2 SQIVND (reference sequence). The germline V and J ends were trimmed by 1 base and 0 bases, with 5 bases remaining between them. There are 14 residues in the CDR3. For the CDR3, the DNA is TGTGCCAGTAGTATAGTACTCAGCACAGATACGCAGTATTTT. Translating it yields CASSIVLSTDTQYF.

CDR3 loop: CASSLDRNYGYTF. The CDR3 DNA is TGTGCCAGCAGTTTGGACAGGAACTATGGCTACACCTTC. The chain has TRBV6-6 and TRBJ1-2, with 7 bases matching TRBD1. The ends lost 4 bases at V and 2 bases at J; junction bases unmatched: 1. Germline V gene sequence: CDR1 MNHNY, CDR2 SVGAGI (reference sequence). The CDR3 loop spans 13 amino acids.

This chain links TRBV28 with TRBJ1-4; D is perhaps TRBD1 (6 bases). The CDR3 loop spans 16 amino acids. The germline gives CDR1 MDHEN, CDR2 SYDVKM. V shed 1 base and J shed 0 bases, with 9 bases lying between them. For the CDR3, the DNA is TGTGCCAGCAGTTTATTGCAGGGGCCAACTAATGAAAAACTGTTTTTT. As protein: CASSLLQGPTNEKLFF.

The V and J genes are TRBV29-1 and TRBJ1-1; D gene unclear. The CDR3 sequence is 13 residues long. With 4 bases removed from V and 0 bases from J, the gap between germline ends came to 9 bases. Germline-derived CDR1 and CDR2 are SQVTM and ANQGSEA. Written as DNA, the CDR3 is TGCAGCGTTGCAGGAACCTTGAACACTGAAGCTTTCTTT. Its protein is CSVAGTLNTEAFF.

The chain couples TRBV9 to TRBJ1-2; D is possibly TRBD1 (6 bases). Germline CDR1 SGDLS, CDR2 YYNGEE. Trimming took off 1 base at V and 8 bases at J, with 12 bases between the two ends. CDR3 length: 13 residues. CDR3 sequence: CASSVQGKWGYTF. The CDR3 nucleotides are TGTGCCAGCAGCGTACAGGGGAAGTGGGGCTACACCTTC.

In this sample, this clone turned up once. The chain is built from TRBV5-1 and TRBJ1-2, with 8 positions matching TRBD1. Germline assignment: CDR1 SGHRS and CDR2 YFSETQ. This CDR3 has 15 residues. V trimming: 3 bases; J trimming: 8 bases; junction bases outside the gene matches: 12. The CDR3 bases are TGCGCCAGCAGCTCGACTTCCCAGGGGGCTTTCGGCTACACCTTC. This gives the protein CASSSTSQGAFGYTF.

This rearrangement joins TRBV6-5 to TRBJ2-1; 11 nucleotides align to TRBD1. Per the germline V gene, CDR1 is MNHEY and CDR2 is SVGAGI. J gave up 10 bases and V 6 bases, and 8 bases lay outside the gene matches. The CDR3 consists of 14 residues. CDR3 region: CASSRDRGYKEQFF. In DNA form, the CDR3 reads TGTGCCAGCAGCCGGGACAGGGGGTATAAAGAGCAGTTCTTC.

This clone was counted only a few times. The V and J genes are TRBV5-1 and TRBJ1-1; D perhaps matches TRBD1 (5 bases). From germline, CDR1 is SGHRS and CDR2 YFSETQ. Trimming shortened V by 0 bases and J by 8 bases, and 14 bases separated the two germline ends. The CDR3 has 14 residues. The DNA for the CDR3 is TGCGCCAGCAGCTTGGTACTTCAGGGAGGAGAAGCTTTCTTT. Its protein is CASSLVLQGGEAFF.

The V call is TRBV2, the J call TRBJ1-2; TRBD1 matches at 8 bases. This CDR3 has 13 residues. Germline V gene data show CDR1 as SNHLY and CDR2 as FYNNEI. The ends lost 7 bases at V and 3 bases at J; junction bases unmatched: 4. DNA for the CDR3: TGTGCCAGCACCCAGGACAGGGACTATGGCTACACCTTC. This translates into CASTQDRDYGYTF.

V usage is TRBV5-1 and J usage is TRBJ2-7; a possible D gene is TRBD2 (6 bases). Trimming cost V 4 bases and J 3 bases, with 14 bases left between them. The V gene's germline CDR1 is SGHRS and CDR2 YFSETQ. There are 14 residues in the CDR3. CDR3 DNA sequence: TGCGCCAGCAGCGTGGACATGGGAGGCTACGAGCAGTACTTC. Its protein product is CASSVDMGGYEQYF.

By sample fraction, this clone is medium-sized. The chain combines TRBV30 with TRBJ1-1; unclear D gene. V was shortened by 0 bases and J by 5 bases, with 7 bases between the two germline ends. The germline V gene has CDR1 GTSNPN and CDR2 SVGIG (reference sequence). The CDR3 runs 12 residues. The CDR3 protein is CAWSVRGTEAFF. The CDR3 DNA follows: TGTGCCTGGAGTGTACGAGGGACTGAAGCTTTCTTT.

The CDR3 sequence is CASRERLGGQNSAGANVLTF. Written as DNA, the CDR3 is TGTGCCAGCAGGGAGAGGCTGGGGGGACAGAACTCGGCTGGGGCCAACGTCCTGACTTTC. The chain has TRBV28 and TRBJ2-6; D is perhaps TRBD1 (7 bases). The CDR3 has 20 amino acids. Germline V gene sequence: CDR1 MDHEN, CDR2 SYDVKM. V dropped 6 bases and J dropped 2 bases, with 26 bases sitting between them.

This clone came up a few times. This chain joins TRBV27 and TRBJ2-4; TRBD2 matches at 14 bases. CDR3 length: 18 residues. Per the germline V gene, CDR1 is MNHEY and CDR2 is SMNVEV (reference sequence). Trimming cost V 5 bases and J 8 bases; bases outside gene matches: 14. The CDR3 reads CASSPRTSGGIRGDIQYF. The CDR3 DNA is TGTGCCAGCAGTCCTCGGACTAGCGGGGGGATCCGCGGGGACATTCAGTACTTC.

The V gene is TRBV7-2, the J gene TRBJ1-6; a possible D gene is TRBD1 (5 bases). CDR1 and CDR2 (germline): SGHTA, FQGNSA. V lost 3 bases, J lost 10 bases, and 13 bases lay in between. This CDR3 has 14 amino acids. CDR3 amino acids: CASSFRQGQSPLHF. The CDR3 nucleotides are TGTGCCAGCAGCTTTCGTCAGGGTCAATCACCCCTCCACTTT.

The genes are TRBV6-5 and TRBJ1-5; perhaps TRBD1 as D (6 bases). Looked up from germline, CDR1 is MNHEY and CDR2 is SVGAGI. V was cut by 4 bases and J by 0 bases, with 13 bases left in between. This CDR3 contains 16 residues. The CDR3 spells CASSSGQTYSNQPQHF. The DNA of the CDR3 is TGTGCCAGCAGTTCAGGACAGACGTATAGCAATCAGCCCCAGCATTTT.

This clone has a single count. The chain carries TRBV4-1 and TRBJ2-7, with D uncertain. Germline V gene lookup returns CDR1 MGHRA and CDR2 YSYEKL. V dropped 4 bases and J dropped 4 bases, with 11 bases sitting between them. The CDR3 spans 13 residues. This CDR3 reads CASSPRPTYEQYF. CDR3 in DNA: TGCGCCAGCAGCCCTAGACCCACATACGAGCAGTACTTC.

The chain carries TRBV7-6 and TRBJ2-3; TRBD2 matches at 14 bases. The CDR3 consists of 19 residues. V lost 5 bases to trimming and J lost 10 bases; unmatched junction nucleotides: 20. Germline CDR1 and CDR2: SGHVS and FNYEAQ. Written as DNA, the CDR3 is TGTGCCAGCAGCCTGGGACTAGCGGGAGACCTTTTCTCTGTCCCCCCGCAGTATTTT. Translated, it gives CASSLGLAGDLFSVPPQYF. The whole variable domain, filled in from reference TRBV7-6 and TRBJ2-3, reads GAGVSQSPRYKVTKRGQDVALRCDPISGHVSLYWYRQALGQGPEFLTYFNYEAQQDKSGLPNDRFSAERPEGSISTLTIQRTEQRDSAMYRCASSLGLAGDLFSVPPQYFGPGTRLTVL.

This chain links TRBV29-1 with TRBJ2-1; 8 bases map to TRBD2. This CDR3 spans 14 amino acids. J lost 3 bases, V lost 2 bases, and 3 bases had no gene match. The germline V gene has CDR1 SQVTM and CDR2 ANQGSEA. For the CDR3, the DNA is TGCAGCGTTGAATGGACTAGCAGCTACAATGAGCAGTTCTTC. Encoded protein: CSVEWTSSYNEQFF.

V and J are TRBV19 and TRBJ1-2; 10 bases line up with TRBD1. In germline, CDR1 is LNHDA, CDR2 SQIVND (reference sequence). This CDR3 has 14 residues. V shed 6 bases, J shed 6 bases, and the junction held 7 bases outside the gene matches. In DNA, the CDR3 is TGTGCCAGTAGCTCCCGGGGACAGGGGAATGGCTACACCTTC. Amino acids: CASSSRGQGNGYTF.

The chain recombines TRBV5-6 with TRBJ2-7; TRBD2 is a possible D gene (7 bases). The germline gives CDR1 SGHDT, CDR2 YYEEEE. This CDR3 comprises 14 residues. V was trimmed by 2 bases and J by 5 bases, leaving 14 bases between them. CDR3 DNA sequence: TGTGCCAGCAGCTTCCAGGGGAGGGTCGACGAGCAGTACTTC. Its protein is CASSFQGRVDEQYF.

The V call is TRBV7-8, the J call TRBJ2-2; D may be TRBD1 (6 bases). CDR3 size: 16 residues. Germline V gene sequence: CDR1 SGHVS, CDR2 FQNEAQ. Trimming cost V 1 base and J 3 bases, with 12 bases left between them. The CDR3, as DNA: TGTGCCAGCAGCTTAGACGCACAGGGACACACCGGGGAGCTGTTTTTT. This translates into CASSLDAQGHTGELFF.